The 9 T cell receptor beta chains reported below all come from one sample, sequenced in a study of CD8 T cells in Susac syndrome. The RNA, about 0.45 to 1 ug, was put through reverse transcription using random hexamers. TCRdb analysed the immunoSEQ multiplex PCR reads with MiXCR anew, one entry per CDR3 protein. The sample carries under 200,000 distinct CDR3 sequences, about 95% recorded once. The sequencing sample was made of CD8+ T cells from PBMCs. The receptor source for this set is a human donor with multiple sclerosis.

The chain combines TRBV27 with TRBJ1-5, with a possible D match to TRBD1 (5 bases). Germline CDR1 MNHEY, CDR2 SMNVEV (reference sequence). V was shortened by 5 bases and J by 6 bases, with 17 bases between the two germline ends. This CDR3 contains 15 residues. The CDR3 sequence: CASSSRVPLSQPQHF. The CDR3 nucleotides read TGTGCCAGCAGTAGCAGGGTGCCACTTAGTCAGCCCCAGCATTTT.

The chain uses TRBV27 and TRBJ2-5, with D tentatively TRBD1 or TRBD2 (5 bases each). In germline, CDR1 is MNHEY, CDR2 SMNVEV (reference sequence). V lost 3 bases, J lost 1 base, and 9 bases lay in between. There are 14 residues in the CDR3. The CDR3 region is CASSFRGSQETQYF. CDR3 coding DNA: TGTGCCAGCAGTTTCCGGGGCAGCCAAGAGACCCAGTACTTC.

This sequence joins TRBV13 and TRBJ2-1; TRBD2 matches at 7 bases. The ends lost 5 bases at V and 2 bases at J; junction bases unmatched: 9. Germline CDR1 PRHDT, CDR2 FYEKMQ (reference sequence). This CDR3 is 16 amino acids long. In nucleotides, the CDR3 is TGTGCCAGCAGCGCCACCCTAGCGGCCGCCTACAATGAGCAGTTCTTC. This sequence encodes CASSATLAAAYNEQFF.

V usage is TRBV27 and J usage is TRBJ1-1; D not certain. The germline V and J ends were trimmed by 3 bases and 3 bases, with 8 bases remaining between them. The CDR3 loop spans 13 amino acids. CDR1 is MNHEY and CDR2 is SMNVEV in the germline V gene (reference sequence). CDR3 sequence reads: CASSFSVYTEAFF. The CDR3 nucleotides read TGTGCCAGCAGTTTTTCGGTATACACTGAAGCTTTCTTT.

The chain is built from TRBV29-1 and TRBJ2-3; perhaps TRBD1 as D (6 bases). Germline values: CDR1 SQVTM, CDR2 ANQGSEA. The CDR3 spans 11 residues. The V end was cut by 0 bases, the J end by 8 bases, with 6 bases between. The chain's CDR3 is CSVEDRGTQYF. The CDR3 region has the DNA TGCAGCGTTGAAGACAGGGGTACGCAGTATTTT.

The V and J genes are TRBV4-1 and TRBJ2-2; 12 positions match TRBD2. Trimming at V came to 4 bases and at J to 4 bases, leaving 7 bases not matched to a gene. The CDR3 is 17 amino acids. Germline CDR1 is MGHRA and CDR2 is YSYEKL. In DNA form, the CDR3 reads TGCGCCAGCAGCCGGAAGACTAGCGGGAGTGCCACCGGGGAGCTGTTTTTT. Its translation: CASSRKTSGSATGELFF.

The chain has TRBV5-4 and TRBJ2-1; D ambiguous. In germline, CDR1 is SGHNT, CDR2 YYREEE (reference sequence). Between the trimmed V and J ends, which lost 1 base and 8 bases, there was a span of 4 bases. This CDR3 comprises 11 residues. The CDR3 is CASSLLDEQFF. CDR3 DNA sequence: TGTGCCAGCAGCTTGCTCGATGAGCAGTTCTTC.

The chain recombines TRBV4-2 with TRBJ1-6; 7 positions match TRBD1. After removal of 3 bases from V and 4 bases from J, the junction contained 6 bases not matched to a gene. This CDR3 contains 16 residues. Germline V gene sequence: CDR1 LGHNA, CDR2 YNFKEQ. CDR3: CASSQAETGYNSPLHF. CDR3 coding DNA: TGTGCCAGCAGCCAGGCCGAGACAGGGTATAATTCACCCCTCCACTTT.

The chain joins TRBV6-5 to TRBJ2-7; D may be TRBD1 or TRBD2 (5 bases each). V lost 7 bases and J 0 bases, leaving 16 bases between the germline ends. CDR1 and CDR2 from the germline V gene are MNHEY and SVGAGI. The CDR3 runs to 15 residues. CDR3 in DNA: TGTGCCAGCATCGGGACGGGAAGGGGCTCCTACGAGCAGTACTTC. It yields the protein CASIGTGRGSYEQYF.